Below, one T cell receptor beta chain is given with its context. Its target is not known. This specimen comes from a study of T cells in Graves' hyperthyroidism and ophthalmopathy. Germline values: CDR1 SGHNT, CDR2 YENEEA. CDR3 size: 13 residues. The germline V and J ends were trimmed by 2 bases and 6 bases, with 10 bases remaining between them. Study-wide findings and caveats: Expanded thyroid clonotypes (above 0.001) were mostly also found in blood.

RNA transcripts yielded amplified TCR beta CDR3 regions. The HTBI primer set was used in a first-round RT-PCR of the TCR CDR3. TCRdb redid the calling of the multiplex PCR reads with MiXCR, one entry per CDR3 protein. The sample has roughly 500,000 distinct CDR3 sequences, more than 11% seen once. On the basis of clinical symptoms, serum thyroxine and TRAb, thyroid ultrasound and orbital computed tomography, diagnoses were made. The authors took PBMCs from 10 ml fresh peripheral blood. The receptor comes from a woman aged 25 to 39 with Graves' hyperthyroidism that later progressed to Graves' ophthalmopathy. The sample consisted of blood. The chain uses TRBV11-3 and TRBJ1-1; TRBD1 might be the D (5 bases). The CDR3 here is CASSLQGVSEAFF. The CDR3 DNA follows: TGTGCCAGCAGCTTACAGGGAGTGTCTGAAGCTTTCTTT.